This TCR beta chain was sequenced during a study of CD8+ T cells in alopecia areata. This CDR3 spans 13 amino acids. V was trimmed by 0 bases and J by 8 bases, leaving 10 bases between them. Per germline, CDR1 MGHRA and CDR2 YSYEKL. As the sequencing template, cDNA was produced by extracting RNA and reverse transcribing it. Assay used: immunoSEQ multiplex PCR; TCRdb lists only in-frame clones, some missing. The table has more than 100,000 clones, over 75% seen once. Treatment defined: oral pan-JAK inhibitor, 5-10 mg twice daily. Sequencing was performed on CD8+ T cells sorted from blood, taken between weeks 30 and 35, from a patient treated with tofacitinib. This TCR derives from a human donor with alopecia areata. The chain is built from TRBV4-1 and TRBJ1-2; D ambiguous. The CDR3 DNA reads as TGCGCCAGCAGCCAAGATCCGTCCCAGGGCTACACCTTC. It translates to CASSQDPSQGYTF.